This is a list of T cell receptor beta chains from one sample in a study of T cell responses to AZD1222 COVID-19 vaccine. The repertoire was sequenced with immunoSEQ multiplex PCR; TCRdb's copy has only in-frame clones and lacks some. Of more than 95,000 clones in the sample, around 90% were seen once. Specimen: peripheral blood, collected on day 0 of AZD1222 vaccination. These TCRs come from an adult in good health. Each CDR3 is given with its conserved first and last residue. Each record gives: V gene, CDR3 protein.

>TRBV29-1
CSVLDRGASYEQYF
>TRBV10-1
CASSDRETQYF
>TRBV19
CASSKDRDRGTTDTQYF
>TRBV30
CAWSMVRRAFF
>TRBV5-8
CASSRQGMSYNEQFF
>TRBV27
CASSSATGTGHGYGYTF
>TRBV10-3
CAISEDKAGGYNEQFF
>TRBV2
CASSEDTRWGYEQYF
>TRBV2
CASSAVGGGSYEQYF
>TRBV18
CASSPPGVNYGYTF
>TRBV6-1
CASTGGTDTQYF
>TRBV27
CASSSRLGSYEQYF
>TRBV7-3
CASSLGDAYNEQFF
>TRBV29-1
CSVEDLGTGKRWSYGYTF
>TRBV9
CASSVEVVAGDQETQYF
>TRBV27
CASSSWAGGPDTQYF
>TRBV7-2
CASSTPPRGETQYF
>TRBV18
CASSYGQGPSGNTIYF
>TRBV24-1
CATSEQGADTGELFF
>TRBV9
CASSAARGGLPYGYTF
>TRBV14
CASSQRTGGGSNYGYTF
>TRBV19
CASSSSPDRKEKLFF
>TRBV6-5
CASSYSRSGQWETQYF
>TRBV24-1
CATSAGGSDTQYF
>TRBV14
CASSQELAAEAFF
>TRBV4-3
CASSQEATGQETQYF
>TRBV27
CASSNGAAYEQYF
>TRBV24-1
CATSPLAGRDTQYF
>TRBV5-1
CASSPSWDREGYGYTF
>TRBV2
CASSARQGGSEAFF
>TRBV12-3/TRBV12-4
CASSLGFSAFF
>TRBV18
CASSQGQGTLQPQHF
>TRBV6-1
CASSEASGTGQPQYF
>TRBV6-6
CASKPGMRSPLHF
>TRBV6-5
CASSYSETQYF
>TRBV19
CASSMGHFSYEQYF
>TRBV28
CASSSPLSLLGGGTDTQYF
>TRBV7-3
CASSFAVSGANVLTF
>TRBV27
CASSLSAGNTEAFF